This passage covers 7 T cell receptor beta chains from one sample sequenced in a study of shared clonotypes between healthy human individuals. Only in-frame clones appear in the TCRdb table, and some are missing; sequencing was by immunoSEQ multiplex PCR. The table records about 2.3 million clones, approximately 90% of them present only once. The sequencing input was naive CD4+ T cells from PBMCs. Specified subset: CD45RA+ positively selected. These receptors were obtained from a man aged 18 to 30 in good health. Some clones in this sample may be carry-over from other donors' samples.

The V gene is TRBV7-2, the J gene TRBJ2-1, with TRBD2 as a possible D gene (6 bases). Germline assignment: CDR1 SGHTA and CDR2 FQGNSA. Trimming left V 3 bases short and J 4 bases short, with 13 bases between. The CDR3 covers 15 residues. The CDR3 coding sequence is TGTGCCAGCAGCTTTGCGGGATCCGGTTACAATGAGCAGTTCTTC. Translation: CASSFAGSGYNEQFF.

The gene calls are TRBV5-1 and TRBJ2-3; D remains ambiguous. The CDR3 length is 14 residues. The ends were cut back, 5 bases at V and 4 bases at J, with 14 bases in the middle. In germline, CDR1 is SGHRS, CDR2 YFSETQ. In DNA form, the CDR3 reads TGCGCCAGCAGTTGGGGAAGGGATCCAGATACGCAGTATTTT. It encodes CASSWGRDPDTQYF. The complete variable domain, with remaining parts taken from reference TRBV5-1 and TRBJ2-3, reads KAGVTQTPRYLIKTRGQQVTLSCSPISGHRSVSWYQQTPGQGLQFLFEYFSETQRNKGNFPGRFSGRQFSNSRSEMNVSTLELGDSALYLCASSWGRDPDTQYFGPGTRLTVL.

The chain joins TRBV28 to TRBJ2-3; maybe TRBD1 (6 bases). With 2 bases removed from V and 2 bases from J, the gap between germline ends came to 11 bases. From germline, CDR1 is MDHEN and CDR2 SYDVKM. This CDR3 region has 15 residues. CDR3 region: CASSLRDTHTDTQYF. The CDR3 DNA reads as TGTGCCAGCAGTTTACGGGACACCCACACAGATACGCAGTATTTT. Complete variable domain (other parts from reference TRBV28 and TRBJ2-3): DVKVTQSSRYLVKRTGEKVFLECVQDMDHENMFWYRQDPGLGLRLIYFSYDVKMKEKGDIPEGYSVSREKKERFSLILESASTNQTSMYLCASSLRDTHTDTQYFGPGTRLTVL.

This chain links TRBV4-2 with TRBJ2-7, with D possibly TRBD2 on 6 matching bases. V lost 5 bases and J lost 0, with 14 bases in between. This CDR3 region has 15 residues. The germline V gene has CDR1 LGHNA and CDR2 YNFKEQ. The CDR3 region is CASSELAESSYEQYF. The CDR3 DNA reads TGTGCCAGCAGCGAATTAGCGGAGAGCTCCTACGAGCAGTACTTC.

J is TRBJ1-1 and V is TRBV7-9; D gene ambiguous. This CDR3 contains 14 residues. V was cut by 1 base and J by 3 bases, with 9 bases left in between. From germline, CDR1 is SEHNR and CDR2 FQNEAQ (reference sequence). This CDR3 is CASSLDTSYTEAFF. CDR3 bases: TGTGCCAGCAGCTTAGATACGTCCTACACTGAAGCTTTCTTT.

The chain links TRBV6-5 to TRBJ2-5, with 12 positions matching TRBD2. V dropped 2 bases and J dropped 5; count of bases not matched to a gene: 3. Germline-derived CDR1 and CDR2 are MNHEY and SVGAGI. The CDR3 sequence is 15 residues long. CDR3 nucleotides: TGTGCCAGCAGTTACGCTAGCGGGAGGGCGGAGACCCAGTACTTC. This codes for CASSYASGRAETQYF.

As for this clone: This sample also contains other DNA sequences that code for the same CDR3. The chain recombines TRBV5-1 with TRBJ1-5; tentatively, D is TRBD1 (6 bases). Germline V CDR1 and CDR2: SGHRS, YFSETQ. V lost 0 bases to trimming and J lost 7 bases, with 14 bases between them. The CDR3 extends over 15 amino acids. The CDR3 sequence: CASSLAGGQGQPQHF. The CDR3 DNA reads TGCGCCAGCAGCTTGGCCGGGGGGCAGGGACAGCCCCAGCATTTT.